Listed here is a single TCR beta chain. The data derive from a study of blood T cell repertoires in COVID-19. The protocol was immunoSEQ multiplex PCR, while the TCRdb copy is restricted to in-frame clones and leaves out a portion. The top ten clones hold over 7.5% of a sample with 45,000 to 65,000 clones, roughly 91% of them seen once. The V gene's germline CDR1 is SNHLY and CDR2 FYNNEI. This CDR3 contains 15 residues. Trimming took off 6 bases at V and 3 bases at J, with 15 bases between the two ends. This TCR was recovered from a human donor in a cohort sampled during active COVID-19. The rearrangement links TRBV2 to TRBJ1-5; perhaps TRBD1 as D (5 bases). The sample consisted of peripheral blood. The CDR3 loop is CASRTPGGTNQPQHF. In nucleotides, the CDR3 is TGTGCCAGCAGGACCCCGGGGGGTACCAATCAGCCCCAGCATTTT.